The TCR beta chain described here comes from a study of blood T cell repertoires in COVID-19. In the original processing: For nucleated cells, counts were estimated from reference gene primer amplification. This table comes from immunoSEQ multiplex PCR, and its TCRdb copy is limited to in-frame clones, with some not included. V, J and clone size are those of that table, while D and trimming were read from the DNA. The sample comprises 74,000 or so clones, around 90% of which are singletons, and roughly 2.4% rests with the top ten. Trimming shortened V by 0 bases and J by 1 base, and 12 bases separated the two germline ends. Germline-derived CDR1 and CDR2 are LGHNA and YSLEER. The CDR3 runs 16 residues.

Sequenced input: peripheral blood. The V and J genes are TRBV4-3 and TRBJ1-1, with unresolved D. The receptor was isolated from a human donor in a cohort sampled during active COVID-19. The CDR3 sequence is CASSQEGGGRNTEAFF. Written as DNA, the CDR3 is TGCGCCAGCAGCCAAGAAGGTGGAGGCCGGAACACTGAAGCTTTCTTT.